One sample yielded the 6 T cell receptor beta chains listed below, sequenced in a study of T cells in Graves' hyperthyroidism and ophthalmopathy (dated by TCRdb to the late 2010s). Library preparation used multiplex PCR. The run used an Illumina HiSeq 2000. Amplification of TCR beta CDR3 regions was carried out from RNA transcripts. A first-round RT-PCR of the TCR CDR3 used the HTBI primer set with the Qiagen OneStep RT-PCR kit. TCRdb reprocessed the public reads (quality trimming at Q25 with fastp, clone calling with MiXCR) and kept in-frame beta chains. Records with the same CDR3 protein are collapsed into one entry carrying the most frequent genes and DNA. Here the sample has around 690,000 distinct CDR3 sequences; roughly 17% occur a single time. The top ten hold about 14% of the sample. Sample: blood. The source of these receptors is a man between 50 and 59 years old with Graves' hyperthyroidism.

Only a few counts were recorded for this clonotype. This chain connects TRBV29-1 to TRBJ2-5; D uncertain. The CDR3 covers 12 residues. V lost 3 bases to trimming and J lost 10 bases, with 15 bases between them. Per the germline V gene, CDR1 is SQVTM and CDR2 is ANQGSEA. The CDR3 region has the DNA TGCAGCGTTGAGTCGACCGCCGTAGGCCAGTACTTC. Protein: CSVESTAVGQYF.

The V gene is TRBV6-2 or TRBV6-3, the J gene TRBJ1-2; D may be TRBD1 (6 bases). V lost 7 bases and J 6 bases, leaving 21 bases between the germline ends. The germline gives CDR1 MNHEY, CDR2 SVGEGT. This CDR3 comprises 15 residues. Here the CDR3 DNA reads TGTGCCAGCAAGCGCGCAGTGCGGGGGCAGGATGGCTACACCTTC. Encoded protein: CASKRAVRGQDGYTF.

This clonotype showed up many times. This rearrangement joins TRBV7-9 to TRBJ2-2; D is unclear. The CDR3 is 13 amino acids. Trimming left V 3 bases short and J 6 bases short, with 8 bases between. The V gene's germline CDR1 is SEHNR and CDR2 FQNEAQ (reference sequence). The CDR3 is CASSFGTAGELFF. The CDR3 nucleotides are TGTGCCAGCAGCTTCGGAACGGCCGGGGAGCTGTTTTTT.

Remarks on this clonotype: Sequence at one end of the junction differs from germline and may be a read error. This sequence joins TRBV27 and TRBJ2-2; a possible D gene is TRBD2 (5 bases). The germline CDR1 and CDR2 sequences are MNHEY and SMNVEV (reference sequence). This CDR3 region has 14 residues. CDR3 DNA sequence: TGTGCCAGCAGTATCCAATCCAACACCGGGGAGCGGTTTTTT. Encoded protein: CASSIQSNTGERFF.

The CDR3 DNA reads as TGTGCCTGGAGTCCGACCATAGCGGGAGAGGGAGATACGCAGTATTTT. Its protein product is CAWSPTIAGEGDTQYF. V and J are TRBV30 and TRBJ2-3; 9 bases agree with TRBD2. There are 16 residues in the CDR3. Germline CDR1 reads GTSNPN; CDR2 reads SVGIG (reference sequence). J lost 5 bases, V lost 2 bases, and 11 bases had no gene match.

Ten or more counts support this clonotype. The rearrangement links TRBV19 to TRBJ1-1; D unresolved. Between the trimmed V and J ends, which lost 10 bases and 7 bases, there was a span of 13 bases. The CDR3 totals 11 residues. Germline-derived CDR1 and CDR2 are LNHDA and SQIVND (reference sequence). This CDR3 is CATLRGSEAFF. Written as DNA, the CDR3 is TGTGCCACTCTTAGAGGGAGTGAAGCTTTCTTT.